This TCR beta chain was retrieved from a study of vaccination and CD4 T cells after COVID-19. General study results and limits: In convalescent patients, a median approximately 86% of post-vaccine SARS-CoV-2-reactive clones appeared only after vaccination.

With the Oncomine TCR Beta short-read assay, DNA from cultured CD4+ T cells was sequenced. One entry per CDR3 protein results from TCRdb running MiXCR on the PCR reads. The sample records some 15,000 distinct CDR3 sequences, around 61% being singletons. Germline values: CDR1 ENHRY, CDR2 SYGVKD. CDR3 length: 13 amino acids. V lost 6 bases, J lost 5 bases, and 6 bases stayed unmatched. Noted treatment: roughly ten-day PBMC culture with coronavirus spike peptide pools or control peptides (ViraFEST assay). Antigen-specific T cell expansion with peptide pools preceded TCR sequencing in the ViraFEST approach. Turning to this clonotype: Its antigen is still unknown.

V gene TRBV10-3 combines with J gene TRBJ1-1, with TRBD1 matching 7 bases. This TCR was recovered from a human donor who had recovered from COVID-19. The material sequenced was CD4+ T cells from blood, cultured in vitro. The CDR3 region is CAIRPGQRTEAFF. The CDR3, as DNA: TGTGCCATCAGACCGGGACAGAGAACTGAAGCTTTCTTT.